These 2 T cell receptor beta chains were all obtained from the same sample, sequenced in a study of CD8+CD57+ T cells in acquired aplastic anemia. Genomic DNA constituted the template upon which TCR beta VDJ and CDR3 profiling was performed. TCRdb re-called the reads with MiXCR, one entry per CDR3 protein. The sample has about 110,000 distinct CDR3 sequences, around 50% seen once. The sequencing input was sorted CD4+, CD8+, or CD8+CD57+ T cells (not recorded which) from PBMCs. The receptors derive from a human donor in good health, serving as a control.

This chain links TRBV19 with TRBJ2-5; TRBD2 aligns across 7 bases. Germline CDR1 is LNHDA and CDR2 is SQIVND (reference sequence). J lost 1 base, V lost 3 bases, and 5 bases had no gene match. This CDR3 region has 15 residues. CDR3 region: CASSMGGTGQETQYF. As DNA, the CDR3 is TGTGCCAGTAGTATGGGGGGGACGGGCCAAGAGACCCAGTACTTC.

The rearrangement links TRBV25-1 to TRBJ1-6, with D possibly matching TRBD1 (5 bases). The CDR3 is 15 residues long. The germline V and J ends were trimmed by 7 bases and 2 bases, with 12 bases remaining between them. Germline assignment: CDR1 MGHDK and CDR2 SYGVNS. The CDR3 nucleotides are TGTGCCAGCAACTTGGGGGGGACCTATAATTCACCCCTCCACTTT. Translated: CASNLGGTYNSPLHF. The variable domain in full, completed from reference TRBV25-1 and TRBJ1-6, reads EADIYQTPRYLVIGTGKKITLECSQTMGHDKMYWYQQDPGMELHLIHYSYGVNSTEKGDLSSESTVSRIRTEHFPLTLESARPSHTSQYLCASNLGGTYNSPLHFGNGTRLTVT.